What follows are 8 T cell receptor beta chains derived from one specimen sequenced in a study of shared clonotypes between healthy human individuals. Clones were read by immunoSEQ multiplex PCR, and TCRdb kept only the in-frame ones, dropping some. The sample lists some 2.3 million clones; approximately 93% were seen once. Source material: naive CD4+ T cells from PBMCs. Subset given: CD45RA+ positively selected. The receptors come from a young man in good health. Some clones in this sample may be carry-over from other donors' samples.

J is TRBJ1-1 and V is TRBV5-1; D not certain. Between the trimmed V and J ends, which lost 4 bases and 0 bases, there was a span of 13 bases. Germline CDR1 SGHRS, CDR2 YFSETQ. CDR3 length: 15 residues. The CDR3 DNA reads TGCGCCAGCAGCCTCCCTACAGTTATGAACACTGAAGCTTTCTTT. This encodes CASSLPTVMNTEAFF.

The rearrangement uses TRBV19 and TRBJ2-5; D gene uncertain. Looked up from germline, CDR1 is LNHDA and CDR2 is SQIVND (reference sequence). The CDR3 has 14 amino acids. V dropped 0 bases and J dropped 4 bases, with 9 bases sitting between them. The CDR3 region has the DNA TGTGCCAGTAGTATAGACCTTTCGGGAGAGACCCAGTACTTC. Its protein is CASSIDLSGETQYF.

The rearrangement uses TRBV6-5 and TRBJ2-1, with 8 bases that match TRBD2. The CDR3 runs to 11 residues. CDR1 is MNHEY and CDR2 is SVGAGI in the germline V gene. V shed 7 bases, J shed 9 bases, and the junction held 2 bases outside the gene matches. As DNA, the CDR3 is TGTGCCAGCAACAGCGGGAGTGAGCAGTTCTTC. Translation gives CASNSGSEQFF.

On this clone itself: Other DNA sequences of this sample code for an identical CDR3. The chain combines TRBV11-3 with TRBJ2-2, with D uncertain. Looked up from germline, CDR1 is SGHNT and CDR2 is YENEEA. V lost 1 base, J lost 6 bases, and 6 bases lay in between. This CDR3 spans 13 amino acids. CDR3 in amino acids: CASSLVGSGELFF. The CDR3 DNA is TGTGCCAGCAGCTTAGTCGGGTCCGGGGAGCTGTTTTTT.

The chain employs TRBV27 and TRBJ1-6; D possibly corresponds to TRBD1 (5 bases). The CDR3 contains 16 residues. Germline V CDR1 and CDR2: MNHEY, SMNVEV (reference sequence). Between the trimmed V and J ends, which lost 3 bases and 0 bases, there was a span of 9 bases. The CDR3 loop reads CASSLHRSSYNSPLHF. CDR3 bases: TGTGCCAGCAGTTTGCACAGGAGCTCCTATAATTCACCCCTCCACTTT.

Comment on this clone: Other DNA sequences in this specimen translate into the identical CDR3. The rearrangement uses TRBV18 and TRBJ2-7, with D perhaps TRBD2 (5 bases). V was trimmed by 6 bases and J by 4 bases, leaving 10 bases between them. Germline loops: CDR1 KGHSH, CDR2 LQKENI. This CDR3 is built from 12 residues. As DNA, the CDR3 is TGTGCCAGCTCCCCGGGGATATACGAGCAGTACTTC. This sequence encodes CASSPGIYEQYF.

V is TRBV29-1 and J is TRBJ2-3; D perhaps matches TRBD1 (6 bases). CDR1 is SQVTM and CDR2 is ANQGSEA in the germline V gene. The CDR3 is 13 residues long. Between the trimmed V and J ends, which lost 7 bases and 0 bases, there was a span of 11 bases. This chain's CDR3 is CSDREASTDTQYF. The CDR3 DNA reads TGCAGCGACAGGGAAGCTAGCACAGATACGCAGTATTTT.

This chain uses TRBV5-1 with TRBJ1-2, with D possibly TRBD1 on 6 matching bases. This CDR3 has 16 residues. The ends were cut back, 6 bases at V and 3 bases at J, with 21 bases in the middle. Germline loops: CDR1 SGHRS, CDR2 YFSETQ. This CDR3 reads CASTPMGGFGDYGYTF. CDR3 nucleotide sequence: TGCGCCAGCACCCCCATGGGGGGCTTCGGGGACTATGGCTACACCTTC. The variable domain in full, completed from reference TRBV5-1 and TRBJ1-2, reads KAGVTQTPRYLIKTRGQQVTLSCSPISGHRSVSWYQQTPGQGLQFLFEYFSETQRNKGNFPGRFSGRQFSNSRSEMNVSTLELGDSALYLCASTPMGGFGDYGYTFGSGTRLTVV.